The 9 T cell receptor beta chains presented below share a single source sample, sequenced in a study of technical replicates of blood from a few donors. The data were produced by immunoSEQ multiplex PCR, yet TCRdb's version contains in-frame clones alone and is incomplete. This table has about 88,000 clones, 85% to 95% appearing once. Sample: T cells isolated from PBMCs. The origin of the receptors is a human donor in good health.

The chain links TRBV11-3 to TRBJ1-2; the D is unclear. Looked up from germline, CDR1 is SGHNT and CDR2 is YENEEA. Trimming left V 0 bases short and J 0 bases short, with 11 bases between. This CDR3 region has 16 residues. The CDR3 is CASSLDVGGANYGYTF. DNA for the CDR3: TGTGCCAGCAGCTTAGATGTTGGCGGTGCTAACTATGGCTACACCTTC.

The J gene is TRBJ2-7, the V gene TRBV11-2; no definite D call. Between the trimmed V and J ends, which lost 3 bases and 5 bases, there was a span of 5 bases. The germline V gene encodes CDR1 SGHAT and CDR2 FQNNGV. The CDR3 consists of 11 residues. The CDR3 loop is CASSFTNEQYF. CDR3 coding DNA: TGTGCCAGCAGCTTCACAAACGAGCAGTACTTC.

The chain joins TRBV19 to TRBJ1-3; TRBD1 aligns across 7 bases. Losses at the gene ends were 7 bases for V and 0 bases for J; bases not matched to a gene: 9. This CDR3 is built from 16 residues. Germline V gene sequence: CDR1 LNHDA, CDR2 SQIVND (reference sequence). In nucleotides, the CDR3 is TGTGCCAGTATGCGACAGGGTTCAAGCTCTGGAAACACCATATATTTT. This gives the protein CASMRQGSSSGNTIYF.

The V gene is TRBV4-1, the J gene TRBJ2-7; 8 nucleotides match TRBD1. The CDR3 contains 17 residues. Per the germline V gene, CDR1 is MGHRA and CDR2 is YSYEKL. J gave up 3 bases and V 1 base, and 11 bases lay outside the gene matches. CDR3 nucleotide sequence: TGCGCCAGCAGCCAAGGGGGCCCGGGACAGGCGGACTACGAGCAGTACTTC. This translates into CASSQGGPGQADYEQYF.

This rearrangement joins TRBV10-3 to TRBJ2-7; 13 bases are shared with TRBD2. Trimming took 4 bases from V and 3 from J; bases not matched to a gene: 6. This CDR3 has 16 amino acids. Looked up from germline, CDR1 is ENHRY and CDR2 is SYGVKD. DNA for the CDR3: TGTGCCATCAGTGGGAGGGGACTAGCGGGGCGCTACGAGCAGTACTTC. It specifies CAISGRGLAGRYEQYF.

V usage is TRBV7-2 and J usage is TRBJ1-4, with D possibly being TRBD1 (6 bases). Germline V gene data show CDR1 as SGHTA and CDR2 as FQGNSA. The CDR3 has 14 residues. V dropped 6 bases and J dropped 10 bases, with 18 bases sitting between them. The CDR3 spells CASRTQPGHRKLFF. The CDR3 bases are TGTGCCAGCAGGACTCAGCCGGGACACCGAAAACTGTTTTTT. Complete variable domain (other parts from reference TRBV7-2 and TRBJ1-4): GAGVSQSPSNKVTEKGKDVELRCDPISGHTALYWYRQSLGQGLEFLIYFQGNSAPDKSGLPSDRFSAERTGGSVSTLTIQRTQQEDSAVYLCASRTQPGHRKLFFGSGTQLSVL.

This chain uses TRBV5-6 with TRBJ1-1; D may be TRBD1 (5 bases). Trimming cost V 4 bases and J 1 base, with 11 bases left between them. The length of the CDR3 is 14 residues. The germline gives CDR1 SGHDT, CDR2 YYEEEE. CDR3: CASSAGLKNTEAFF. The CDR3 nucleotides are TGTGCCAGCAGCGCGGGACTCAAGAACACTGAAGCTTTCTTT.

The rearrangement joins TRBV4-1 to TRBJ2-7; tentatively, D is TRBD2 (5 bases). Germline V gene lookup returns CDR1 MGHRA and CDR2 YSYEKL. The CDR3 is made up of 13 amino acids. V lost 5 bases and J lost 2, with 10 bases in between. CDR3 residues: CASSAVSAYEQYF. CDR3 coding DNA: TGCGCCAGCAGCGCGGTTAGCGCCTACGAGCAGTACTTC.

V gene TRBV9 combines with J gene TRBJ2-2; TRBD2 matches 10 bases. Germline V CDR1 and CDR2: SGDLS, YYNGEE. This CDR3 comprises 21 residues. Unmatched junction bases numbered 19, after V lost 4 bases and J lost 1 base. CDR3: CASSPTPSGGATFRNTGELFF. The CDR3 DNA reads as TGTGCCAGCAGCCCAACGCCTAGCGGGGGAGCCACTTTCCGGAACACCGGGGAGCTGTTTTTT.